What follows are 11 T cell receptor beta chains derived from one specimen sequenced in a study of OX40 agonist ivuxolimab in advanced cancers. TCRdb keeps only in-frame clones here, not all; method: immunoSEQ multiplex PCR. The data show roughly 48,000 clones, more than 75% seen once. This material consisted of CD4+ or CD8+ T cells sorted from blood, taken in a trial of the OX40 agonist ivuxolimab. The receptor source for this set is an adult with an advanced solid tumor such as melanoma, head and neck, liver or kidney cancer.

This rearrangement joins TRBV11-2 to TRBJ1-5, with 10 bases aligning to TRBD1. Trimming removed 5 bases from V and 7 bases from J; junction bases left unmatched: 2. From germline, CDR1 is SGHAT and CDR2 FQNNGV. CDR3 length: 13 amino acids. In nucleotides, the CDR3 is TGTGCCAGCAGCGTGGGACAGGGGCAGCCCCAGCATTTT. Translated: CASSVGQGQPQHF.

The chain is built from TRBV7-8 and TRBJ1-5; D gene unclear. The CDR3 totals 13 residues. Trimming stripped 5 bases from V and 3 bases from J, with 8 bases between. Germline V CDR1 and CDR2: SGHVS, FQNEAQ. Here the CDR3 reads CASSLYPNQPQHF. CDR3 DNA sequence: TGTGCCAGCAGCCTTTATCCCAATCAGCCCCAGCATTTT.

This clone was detected only a few times. The chain joins TRBV14 to TRBJ2-1, with 7 positions matching TRBD2. Trimming cost V 1 base and J 6 bases; bases outside gene matches: 12. This CDR3 has 17 amino acids. CDR1 is SGHDN, CDR2 FVKESK, per germline. Written as DNA, the CDR3 is TGTGCCAGCAGCCAAGGGGTCGCTTTTTGGGGGGGCAATGAGCAGTTCTTC. It yields the protein CASSQGVAFWGGNEQFF. The complete variable domain, with remaining parts taken from reference TRBV14 and TRBJ2-1, reads EAGVTQFPSHSVIEKGQTVTLRCDPISGHDNLYWYRRVMGKEIKFLLHFVKESKQDESGMPNNRFLAERTGGTYSTLKVQPAELEDSGVYFCASSQGVAFWGGNEQFFGPGTRLTVL.

The chain joins TRBV5-6 to TRBJ2-1, with TRBD1 as a possible D gene (6 bases). There are 14 residues in the CDR3. The V gene lost 4 bases and the J gene lost 4 bases, with 12 bases spanning the gap. Germline V gene sequence: CDR1 SGHDT, CDR2 YYEEEE. CDR3 sequence: CASSLWTAYNEQFF. Here the CDR3 DNA reads TGTGCCAGCAGCCTGTGGACAGCATACAATGAGCAGTTCTTC. Full variable domain (remainder filled in from reference TRBV5-6 and TRBJ2-1): DAGVTQSPTHLIKTRGQQVTLRCSPKSGHDTVSWYQQALGQGPQFIFQYYEEEERQRGNFPDRFSGHQFPNYSSELNVNALLLGDSALYLCASSLWTAYNEQFFGPGTRLTVL.

The gene calls are TRBV28 and TRBJ2-1, with D maybe TRBD2 (8 bases). The germline gives CDR1 MDHEN, CDR2 SYDVKM. V was cut by 7 bases and J by 10 bases, with 29 bases left in between. The length of the CDR3 is 17 residues. The CDR3 coding sequence is TGTGCCAGCATAGTGGGAGGGCTAGCGGGTGGAGGGGGCGAGCAGTTCTTC. Protein product: CASIVGGLAGGGGEQFF.

CDR3 DNA sequence: TGTGCCAGCAGCCAAGCGCTAGGGACTAGCGGGGTCAGATCCTACGAGCAGTACTTC. Protein sequence: CASSQALGTSGVRSYEQYF. The rearrangement uses TRBV4-2 and TRBJ2-7, with 13 positions matching TRBD2. V was pared by 1 base and J by 1 base, with 10 bases of the junction left unmatched. Germline V gene lookup returns CDR1 LGHNA and CDR2 YNFKEQ. The CDR3 is made up of 19 amino acids.

This clone appeared a single time. The gene calls are TRBV5-4 and TRBJ2-3; the D gene is possibly TRBD1 (6 bases). This CDR3 is built from 15 residues. V shed 0 bases and J shed 1 base, with 9 bases lying between them. In germline, CDR1 is SGHNT, CDR2 YYREEE (reference sequence). The CDR3 is CASSLGGQGTDTQYF. As DNA, the CDR3 is TGTGCCAGCAGCTTGGGGGGGCAAGGCACAGATACGCAGTATTTT.

The V gene is TRBV2, the J gene TRBJ2-7; D perhaps matches TRBD1 (5 bases). The germline CDR1 and CDR2 sequences are SNHLY and FYNNEI. The CDR3 has 15 amino acids. Trimming left V 5 bases short and J 6 bases short, with 20 bases between. The CDR3 protein is CASSTEGVGAPEQYF. As DNA, the CDR3 is TGTGCCAGCAGTACCGAAGGGGTGGGTGCGCCCGAGCAGTACTTC. Using reference TRBV2 and TRBJ2-7 for the parts outside the CDR3, the full variable domain is EPEVTQTPSHQVTQMGQEVILRCVPISNHLYFYWYRQILGQKVEFLVSFYNNEISEKSEIFDDQFSVERPDGSNFTLKIRSTKLEDSAMYFCASSTEGVGAPEQYFGPGTRLTVT.

V and J are TRBV28 and TRBJ1-4; weak D call: TRBD1 (5 bases). This CDR3 is built from 15 residues. Trimming stripped 2 bases from V and 4 bases from J, with 11 bases between. Germline-derived CDR1 and CDR2 are MDHEN and SYDVKM. The CDR3 nucleotides are TGTGCCAGCAGTTTAAGAGGGGCTGGTAATGAAAAACTGTTTTTT. Translation: CASSLRGAGNEKLFF.

This rearrangement joins TRBV10-3 to TRBJ1-2; D is ambiguous. Germline CDR1 and CDR2: ENHRY and SYGVKD. The CDR3 consists of 13 residues. V was shortened by 0 bases and J by 2 bases, with 4 bases between the two germline ends. CDR3 DNA sequence: TGTGCCATCAGTGAGTCGATCAACTATGGCTACACCTTC. Its translation is CAISESINYGYTF.

The chain employs TRBV30 and TRBJ2-7; D may correspond to TRBD1 or TRBD2 (5 bases each). Between the trimmed V and J ends, which lost 2 bases and 4 bases, there was a span of 12 bases. CDR1 GTSNPN and CDR2 SVGIG come from the germline V gene (reference sequence). CDR3 length: 13 residues. The CDR3 sequence: CAWSPGTAYEQYF. The CDR3 DNA is TGTGCCTGGAGTCCCGGGACCGCATACGAGCAGTACTTC.